This T cell receptor (beta chain) derives from a study of T cells in Graves' hyperthyroidism and ophthalmopathy. The CDR3 has 13 residues. After removal of 5 bases from V and 4 bases from J, the junction contained 4 bases not matched to a gene. Germline CDR1 reads SEHNR; CDR2 reads FQNEAQ (reference sequence). This clonotype has a handful of counts. RNA transcripts provided the source from which TCR beta CDR3 regions were amplified. The HTBI primer set was used in a first-round RT-PCR of the TCR CDR3. TCRdb independently ran MiXCR on the multiplex PCR reads; one entry per CDR3 protein. Among 480,000 or so distinct CDR3 sequences listed, approximately 49% were seen once.

Sequenced input: peripheral blood or thyroid tissue (not recorded which). This chain uses TRBV7-9 with TRBJ1-2, with TRBD1 matching 7 bases. The TCR originated in an adult woman with Graves' disease, either hyperthyroidism or ophthalmopathy (not recorded which). CDR3 in amino acids: CASSGGTAYGYTF. The CDR3 coding sequence is TGTGCCAGCAGCGGCGGGACAGCCTATGGCTACACCTTC.